The TCR beta chain described here comes from a study of cytomegalovirus exposure and HLA in healthy donors. Broader study findings: Beyond CMV serostatus, there was no information to go on about immune exposure. Listed as cytomegalovirus-associated were 150 or so TCR beta chains.

About this clone: Its antigen is still unknown.

The PCR ran on 60 Vbeta and 13 Jbeta primers. Clones were read by immunoSEQ multiplex PCR, and TCRdb kept only the in-frame ones, dropping some. The data hold approximately 170,000 clones, with about 79% observed a single time. The clonotype was recovered from a woman between 45 and 60 years old in good health and CMV-seronegative. The sample comprised PBMCs.

The CDR3 DNA sequence: TGTGCCAGCAGCGTAGGGACATCTGGAAACACCATATATTTT. Translated: CASSVGTSGNTIYF. The rearrangement joins TRBV9 to TRBJ1-3, with a weak D call TRBD1 (5 bases). Germline CDR1 is SGDLS and CDR2 is YYNGEE. The CDR3 totals 14 residues. V shed 0 bases and J shed 1 base, with 5 bases lying between them.